The 29 T cell receptor beta chains listed next were all sequenced from one sample in a study of spatial heterogeneity in lung cancer (dated by TCRdb to between 2018 and 2020). These receptors have no known antigen. The time point label here, explained by the study, means: sample taken at primary tumor resection. Libraries were constructed by 5' RACE. Sequencing used a NextSeq 500. The public reads were quality trimmed at Q25 with fastp and then assembled into clones with MiXCR by TCRdb, keeping productive beta chains. Rows are unified per CDR3 protein, each entry keeping the most common DNA and genes. The sample includes roughly 5,000 distinct CDR3 sequences, with more than 12% observed a single time. The ten largest clones capture roughly a tenth of the sample. The full study reports these points: The tumor nonsynonymous mutation count correlated with the number of expanded intratumoral alpha and beta TCRs.

The sample here was lung tumor tissue, taken at surgery. The receptors here all came from a male donor with early-stage non-small cell lung cancer.

Relative to its sample, this clonotype is medium-sized. Within a library made for alpha chains, this beta chain is off target, and its count is uninformative. V is TRBV5-1 and J is TRBJ2-2; 8 bases agree with TRBD1. J gave up 2 bases and V 3 bases, and 3 bases lay outside the gene matches. This CDR3 comprises 15 residues. Germline V gene data show CDR1 as SGHRS and CDR2 as YFSETQ. CDR3 residues: CASSWTGLNTGELFF. The DNA for the CDR3 is TGCGCCAGCAGCTGGACAGGGCTTAACACCGGGGAGCTGTTTTTT.

This clonotype is medium-sized in the sample. This beta chain came through as a stray read in a library set up for alpha chains, and its size says little. The chain carries TRBV10-3 and TRBJ2-3; a weak D match, TRBD2 (6 bases). CDR1 and CDR2 (germline): ENHRY, SYGVKD. This CDR3 has 15 amino acids. V lost 6 bases and J 4 bases, leaving 17 bases between the germline ends. CDR3 residues: CAISRDGGDPDTQYF. For the CDR3, the DNA is TGTGCCATCAGCCGGGACGGCGGGGACCCAGATACGCAGTATTTT.

This clonotype was picked up a small number of times. The size of this beta chain means little, since it is a stray read in a library made for alpha chains. The chain recombines TRBV4-2 with TRBJ2-7; 10 bases are shared with TRBD1. The CDR3 sequence is 17 residues long. Unmatched junction bases numbered 11, after V lost 0 bases and J lost 6 bases. Germline CDR1 is LGHNA and CDR2 is YNFKEQ. The CDR3 DNA is TGTGCCAGCAGCCAAGAAGGGGTCGGGGACAGGGGTCGCGAGCAGTACTTC. Translated, it gives CASSQEGVGDRGREQYF.

By sample share, this clonotype is medium-sized (0.01 to 0.1%). For a library built for alpha chains, this beta chain is a stray read; little rests on its size. The V gene is TRBV6-2 or TRBV6-3, the J gene TRBJ2-2; TRBD1 aligns across 12 bases. Trimming cost V 6 bases and J 7 bases; bases outside gene matches: 6. This CDR3 has 15 residues. The germline V gene encodes CDR1 MNHEY and CDR2 SVGEGT. The CDR3 region is CASSSGTGGFGELFF. The DNA for the CDR3 is TGTGCCAGCAGCTCCGGGACAGGGGGCTTCGGGGAGCTGTTTTTT.

This clonotype appeared a few times. A library made for alpha chains picked up this beta chain off target, so its size means little. The chain joins TRBV11-2 to TRBJ2-1, with D possibly matching TRBD2 (6 bases). CDR3 length equals 15 residues. Trimming shortened V by 0 bases and J by 5 bases, and 11 bases separated the two germline ends. CDR1 and CDR2 from the germline V gene are SGHAT and FQNNGV. CDR3 protein: CASSLEAGFNNEQFF. The CDR3, as DNA: TGTGCCAGCAGCTTAGAGGCGGGGTTTAACAATGAGCAGTTCTTC.

This clonotype showed up just a few times. This beta chain is a stray read from a library made for alpha chains; its abundance is not meaningful. This chain connects TRBV20-1 to TRBJ2-7; 14 bases match TRBD2. This CDR3 spans 14 amino acids. Germline CDR1 is DFQATT and CDR2 is SNEGSKA (reference sequence). Trimming cost V 6 bases and J 2 bases; bases outside gene matches: 3. The CDR3 region has the DNA TGCAGTGCAAGGACTAGCGGGGGGACCTACGAGCAGTACTTC. Translation: CSARTSGGTYEQYF.

As regards this clonotype: A read error is possible here, since a much larger clone lies one base away. Within a library made for alpha chains, this beta chain is off target, and its count is uninformative. The V and J genes are TRBV6-1 and TRBJ1-1; the match to TRBD1 covers 7 bases. The germline gives CDR1 MNHNS, CDR2 SASEGT. The CDR3 is 13 residues long. Trimming took 11 bases from V and 10 from J; bases not matched to a gene: 16. The CDR3 spells CASKQGNNRGAFF. DNA of the CDR3: TGTGCCTCCAAACAGGGGAATAACAGAGGAGCTTTCTTT.

This clonotype was found many times. This beta chain is a stray sequence in a library constructed for alpha chains; its clone size is not meaningful. This chain uses TRBV18 with TRBJ1-4; no clear D. Germline assignment: CDR1 KGHSH and CDR2 LQKENI. The CDR3 length is 12 residues. Trimming removed 1 base at V and 9 bases at J, with 6 bases between. The CDR3 loop is CASSPQDQKLFF. Here the CDR3 DNA reads TGTGCCAGCTCACCACAGGACCAAAAACTGTTTTTT.

In this sample, this clonotype turned up once. A library prepared for alpha chains yielded this beta chain as an off-target read; its size is of little meaning. This chain connects TRBV19 to TRBJ2-1; no firm D call. The V end lost 2 bases, the J end lost 9 bases, and 17 bases lay between the germline ends. Germline lookup yields CDR1 LNHDA and CDR2 SQIVND (reference sequence). The CDR3 has 15 residues. DNA for the CDR3: TGTGCCAGTAGTATAACGGGTCTGGGCAAAGGTGAGCAGTTCTTC. Encoded protein: CASSITGLGKGEQFF.

Points on this clonotype: Little can be read into the size of this beta chain, an off-target read in a library designed for alpha chains. This rearrangement joins TRBV20-1 to TRBJ2-3; 8 nucleotides align to TRBD2. CDR3 length: 13 amino acids. Germline V gives CDR1 DFQATT, CDR2 SNEGSKA (reference sequence). J gave up 9 bases and V 8 bases, and 13 bases lay outside the gene matches. The CDR3 protein is CSPRTGGLGTQYF. In nucleotides, the CDR3 is TGCAGTCCCCGAACGGGGGGGCTAGGGACGCAGTATTTT.

This clonotype is termed medium-sized (0.01 to 0.1%). The size of this beta chain means little, since it is a stray read in a library made for alpha chains. This rearrangement joins TRBV9 to TRBJ2-3; 9 positions agree with TRBD1. Trimming at V came to 0 bases and at J to 1 base, leaving 6 bases not matched to a gene. CDR3 size: 17 residues. From germline, CDR1 is SGDLS and CDR2 YYNGEE. CDR3 protein: CASSVGSRTGGTDTQYF. CDR3 in DNA: TGTGCCAGCAGCGTAGGAAGTCGGACAGGGGGCACAGATACGCAGTATTTT.

This clonotype is categorized as medium-sized (0.01 to 0.1%). The library was built for alpha chains, so this beta chain is an off-target read and its size means little. The chain carries TRBV5-4 and TRBJ1-3, with D unresolved. Germline CDR1 and CDR2: SGHNT and YYREEE (reference sequence). Trimming removed 4 bases from V and 4 bases from J, with 9 bases in between. The CDR3 spans 13 residues. The CDR3 DNA follows: TGTGCCAGCAGCGCCACTTACGGAAACACCATATATTTT. Translation gives CASSATYGNTIYF.

By sample share, this clonotype is medium-sized. Within a library made for alpha chains, this beta chain is off target, and its count is uninformative. V is TRBV7-2 and J is TRBJ2-6; 8 positions agree with TRBD1. The CDR3 covers 16 residues. V was pared by 5 bases and J by 6 bases, with 9 bases of the junction left unmatched. Per germline, CDR1 SGHTA and CDR2 FQGNSA. The CDR3 spells CASSVPRGRKANVLTF. The DNA of the CDR3 is TGTGCCAGCAGCGTCCCCAGGGGGCGGAAGGCCAACGTCCTGACTTTC.

This clonotype qualifies as medium-sized. This beta chain lies outside the target of a library built for alpha chains; its clone size means little. The J gene is TRBJ1-2, the V gene TRBV7-9; D ambiguous. Germline CDR1 SEHNR, CDR2 FQNEAQ (reference sequence). V was shortened by 5 bases and J by 4 bases, with 8 bases between the two germline ends. The length of the CDR3 is 12 residues. DNA for the CDR3: TGTGCCAGCAGCCCCGACTTCTATGGCTACACCTTC. Amino acids: CASSPDFYGYTF.

Relative to its sample, this clonotype is medium-sized (0.01 to 0.1%). A library made for alpha chains picked up this beta chain off target, so its size means little. This sequence joins TRBV30 and TRBJ2-1; 7 bases are shared with TRBD2. J gave up 4 bases and V 2 bases, and 8 bases lay outside the gene matches. In germline, CDR1 is GTSNPN, CDR2 SVGIG (reference sequence). CDR3 size: 15 residues. CDR3 bases: TGTGCCTGGAGTTTCCTAGCGGATTTATACAATGAGCAGTTCTTC. Encoded protein: CAWSFLADLYNEQFF. Full variable domain (remainder filled in from reference TRBV30 and TRBJ2-1): SQTIHQWPATLVQPVGSPLSLECTVEGTSNPNLYWYRQAAGRGLQLLFYSVGIGQISSEVPQNLSASRPQDRQFILSSKKLLLSDSGFYLCAWSFLADLYNEQFFGPGTRLTVL.

This clonotype is medium-sized (0.01 to 0.1%) in the sample. This beta chain is off target for a library built for alpha chains, so its abundance means little. This rearrangement joins TRBV10-3 to TRBJ2-7; 9 nucleotides agree with TRBD1. Per the germline V gene, CDR1 is ENHRY and CDR2 is SYGVKD. V was clipped by 6 bases and J by 3 bases; unmatched bases: 3. The CDR3 sequence is 13 residues long. The CDR3 sequence is CAISWDRDYEQYF. For the CDR3, the DNA is TGTGCCATCAGCTGGGACAGGGACTACGAGCAGTACTTC.

As for this clonotype: This beta chain appears as a stray read in a library generated for alpha chains; its size is not informative. The rearrangement joins TRBV27 to TRBJ1-5, with D uncertain. Germline V gene lookup returns CDR1 MNHEY and CDR2 SMNVEV (reference sequence). The CDR3 is made up of 13 amino acids. Trimming stripped 0 bases from V and 4 bases from J, with 4 bases between. This chain's CDR3 is CASSLSWNQPQHF. CDR3 sequence (DNA): TGTGCCAGCAGTTTATCTTGGAATCAGCCCCAGCATTTT.

The sample holds many counts of this clonotype. This beta chain was picked up by a library intended for alpha chains and is off target, so its count carries little meaning. This chain links TRBV20-1 with TRBJ2-5; D is ambiguous. CDR1 is DFQATT and CDR2 is SNEGSKA in the germline V gene (reference sequence). CDR3 length equals 12 residues. The V gene lost 5 bases and the J gene lost 5 bases, with 12 bases spanning the gap. The DNA of the CDR3 is TGCAGTGCTCCCCGGACCGGGGAGACCCAGTACTTC. Translating it yields CSAPRTGETQYF.

In this sample, this clonotype is medium-sized (0.01 to 0.1%). This beta chain represents an off-target read in a library built for alpha chains; its size is of limited meaning. V usage is TRBV28 and J usage is TRBJ2-3; unclear D gene. The V gene lost 2 bases and the J gene lost 5 bases, with 20 bases spanning the gap. Looked up from germline, CDR1 is MDHEN and CDR2 is SYDVKM. This CDR3 has 17 amino acids. CDR3 bases: TGTGCCAGCAGTTTAAGTGGGGTCACCCCCGTCGGAGATACGCAGTATTTT. Protein: CASSLSGVTPVGDTQYF.

This clonotype is medium-sized (0.01 to 0.1%). This beta chain is a stray read from a library made for alpha chains; its abundance is not meaningful. This sequence joins TRBV3-1 and TRBJ1-1; D not resolved. The germline CDR1 and CDR2 sequences are LGHDT and YNNKEL (reference sequence). This CDR3 is built from 15 residues. V lost 4 bases to trimming and J lost 5 bases, with 17 bases between them. DNA for the CDR3: TGTGCCAGCAGCCCCCGGCGTGGAAGAGGGACTGAAGCTTTCTTT. Translating it yields CASSPRRGRGTEAFF.

By share, this clonotype ranks as medium-sized. The library was designed around alpha chains, so this beta chain is a stray read whose abundance carries little weight. The V call is TRBV7-2, the J call TRBJ2-1; 11 bases agree with TRBD2. The germline V gene has CDR1 SGHTA and CDR2 FQGNSA. The length of the CDR3 is 15 residues. J gave up 9 bases and V 2 bases, and 6 bases lay outside the gene matches. The CDR3 loop reads CASSLQTSGSSEQFF. The CDR3 region has the DNA TGTGCCAGCAGCTTACAAACTAGCGGGAGTAGTGAGCAGTTCTTC.

This clonotype was recorded many times. This beta chain represents an off-target read in a library built for alpha chains; its size is of limited meaning. This chain links TRBV28 with TRBJ1-1, with 9 bases matching TRBD1. Trimming cost V 4 bases and J 2 bases; bases outside gene matches: 11. CDR1 and CDR2 from the germline V gene are MDHEN and SYDVKM. The CDR3 covers 17 residues. In DNA form, the CDR3 reads TGTGCCAGCAGTTCGCCGGGACAGGGATTCGGCAACACTGAAGCTTTCTTT. It translates to CASSSPGQGFGNTEAFF.

This clonotype is classed as medium-sized. For a library built for alpha chains, this beta chain is a stray read; little rests on its size. The chain carries TRBV5-4 and TRBJ2-3; 14 positions match TRBD2. The CDR3 loop spans 17 amino acids. J gave up 3 bases and V 1 base, and 4 bases lay outside the gene matches. CDR1 SGHNT and CDR2 YYREEE come from the germline V gene (reference sequence). In DNA, the CDR3 is TGTGCCAGCAGCTTGAGACTAGCGGGGGGGCCGACAGATACGCAGTATTTT. Translating gives CASSLRLAGGPTDTQYF.

This clonotype is medium-sized in the sample. The library was prepared for alpha chains; this beta chain is a stray read, so its frequency means little. The chain joins TRBV4-2 to TRBJ2-1, with 10 bases lining up with TRBD1. Germline V lookup: CDR1 LGHNA, CDR2 YNFKEQ. The CDR3 runs 14 residues. Trimming cost V 3 bases and J 9 bases; bases outside gene matches: 5. In DNA, the CDR3 is TGTGCCAGCAGCCATCCGACAGGGGGCGTTGAGCAGTTCTTC. Translated: CASSHPTGGVEQFF.

In this sample, this clonotype is medium-sized. This beta chain lies outside the target of a library built for alpha chains; its clone size means little. V gene TRBV4-3 combines with J gene TRBJ2-2; either TRBD1 or TRBD2 may fit D (5 bases each). Looked up from germline, CDR1 is LGHNA and CDR2 is YSLEER. CDR3 length: 16 amino acids. V lost 0 bases and J 8 bases, leaving 16 bases between the germline ends. CDR3 nucleotide sequence: TGCGCCAGCAGCCAAGATACAGACAGCGGCCTAGGGGAGCTGTTTTTT. This codes for CASSQDTDSGLGELFF.

Notes on this clonotype: Because the library targeted alpha chains, this beta chain is an off-target read whose size means little. V usage is TRBV7-2 and J usage is TRBJ2-2; tentatively, D is TRBD1 or TRBD2 (5 bases each). Germline CDR1 reads SGHTA; CDR2 reads FQGNSA. The V end was cut by 5 bases, the J end by 6 bases, with 10 bases between. The CDR3 length is 13 residues. For the CDR3, the DNA is TGTGCCAGCAGCCCGGGGCTGGCCGGGGAGCTGTTTTTT. It codes for CASSPGLAGELFF.

This clonotype was seen ten or more times. Because the library targeted alpha chains, this beta chain is an off-target read whose size means little. The CDR3 DNA sequence: TGTGCCAGCAGTTATATAGTGGGGACAGGGGGCTTCAATGAGCAGTTCTTC. Amino acids: CASSYIVGTGGFNEQFF. The chain uses TRBV6-5 and TRBJ2-1, with 12 bases fitting TRBD1. The CDR3 consists of 17 residues. CDR1 is MNHEY, CDR2 SVGAGI, per germline. The J segment lost 6 bases and the V segment lost 3 bases, leaving 9 bases of the junction unmatched.

This clonotype was recorded at least ten times. The library was designed around alpha chains, so this beta chain is a stray read whose abundance carries little weight. The CDR3, as DNA: TGCGCCAGCAGCTTGAGGAGCGCGGGAGATCAGTTCTTC. Translating gives CASSLRSAGDQFF. The chain carries TRBV5-1 and TRBJ2-1, with TRBD2 matching over 7 bases. Germline V lookup: CDR1 SGHRS, CDR2 YFSETQ. This CDR3 is built from 13 residues. J gave up 13 bases and V 1 base, and 8 bases lay outside the gene matches.

This clonotype is labeled medium-sized. A library made for alpha chains picked up this beta chain off target, so its size means little. This chain links TRBV28 with TRBJ2-5, with a weak D call TRBD2 (6 bases). Trimming shortened V by 8 bases and J by 2 bases, and 9 bases separated the two germline ends. Germline V CDR1 and CDR2: MDHEN, SYDVKM. The CDR3 length is 12 residues. The CDR3 loop is CASGRPQETQYF. Here the CDR3 DNA reads TGTGCCAGCGGGAGGCCACAAGAGACCCAGTACTTC.